Each of the 20 T cell receptor beta chains below was sequenced from the same sample in a study of T cell responses to AZD1222 COVID-19 vaccine. TCRdb's table, derived via immunoSEQ multiplex PCR, lists solely in-frame clones and lacks some. The sample records 180,000 or so clones, 92% being singletons. Sequenced material: peripheral blood, taken 28 days after the second AZD1222 dose. The origin of the receptors is an adult who received the AZD1222 COVID-19 vaccine.

The chain combines TRBV3-1 (or the pseudogene TRBV3-2) with TRBJ2-3, with 14 positions matching TRBD2. Germline V CDR1 and CDR2: LGHDT, YNNKEL (reference sequence). Trimming removed 4 bases from V and 4 bases from J; junction bases left unmatched: 4. This CDR3 has 16 residues. CDR3 sequence: CASSLRTSGGSDTQYF. In nucleotides, the CDR3 is TGTGCCAGCAGCCTCCGGACTAGCGGGGGGTCAGATACGCAGTATTTT.

This clone has just one count. The chain employs TRBV7-9 and TRBJ2-1, with 9 bases aligning to TRBD1. The germline V gene has CDR1 SEHNR and CDR2 FQNEAQ (reference sequence). Trimming removed 6 bases from V and 7 bases from J; junction bases left unmatched: 10. The CDR3 loop spans 15 amino acids. The CDR3 loop reads CASSPTGTGYNEQFF. CDR3 sequence (DNA): TGTGCCAGCAGTCCGACCGGGACAGGGTATAATGAGCAGTTCTTC.

CDR3 nucleotide sequence: TGCGCCAGCAGGGACAGTCATTCACCCCTCCACTTT. It encodes CASRDSHSPLHF. V is TRBV5-1 and J is TRBJ1-6; a weak D match, TRBD1 (6 bases). This CDR3 region has 12 residues. Trimming cost V 5 bases and J 8 bases, with 8 bases left between them. Looked up from germline, CDR1 is SGHRS and CDR2 is YFSETQ.

The rearrangement links TRBV28 to TRBJ1-1; maybe TRBD1 (6 bases). The germline gives CDR1 MDHEN, CDR2 SYDVKM. Trimming took off 3 bases at V and 5 bases at J, with 25 bases between the two ends. The CDR3 totals 18 residues. The CDR3 spells CASSFWAAVAGARTEAFF. The CDR3 DNA reads as TGTGCCAGCAGTTTTTGGGCTGCGGTCGCGGGGGCGAGAACTGAAGCTTTCTTT.

The chain links TRBV2 to TRBJ2-1; D is possibly TRBD1 (5 bases). V lost 6 bases and J lost 9, with 15 bases in between. Germline V lookup: CDR1 SNHLY, CDR2 FYNNEI. The CDR3 is made up of 13 amino acids. CDR3: CASSEPQGSEQFF. CDR3 nucleotides: TGTGCCAGCAGCGAACCCCAGGGCTCTGAGCAGTTCTTC.

The V gene is TRBV28, the J gene TRBJ1-2; D gene uncertain. The CDR3 is 12 residues long. V lost 2 bases, J lost 14 bases, and 15 bases lay in between. Germline CDR1 and CDR2: MDHEN and SYDVKM. In DNA, the CDR3 is TGTGCCAGCAGTTTAAATGGCGTCTACTTTACCTTC. This sequence encodes CASSLNGVYFTF.

This chain links TRBV5-4 with TRBJ2-1; the D is unclear. The CDR3 is 12 amino acids. Trimming removed 3 bases at V and 7 bases at J, with 8 bases between. Germline CDR1 SGHNT, CDR2 YYREEE (reference sequence). The CDR3 here is CASSSGKNEQFF. The CDR3 nucleotides are TGTGCCAGCAGCTCGGGTAAAAATGAGCAGTTCTTC.

This rearrangement joins TRBV5-4 to TRBJ1-1; 7 bases match TRBD1. Per the germline V gene, CDR1 is SGHNT and CDR2 is YYREEE (reference sequence). The CDR3 extends over 13 amino acids. Trimming cost V 4 bases and J 7 bases; bases outside gene matches: 7. CDR3 sequence reads: CASSTRWDSEAFF. In DNA, the CDR3 is TGTGCCAGCAGCACTCGCTGGGACAGTGAAGCTTTCTTT.

The chain is built from TRBV7-8 and TRBJ1-5, with unresolved D. Trimming took 1 base from V and 5 from J, leaving 6 bases between them. The CDR3 is made up of 13 amino acids. CDR1 and CDR2 (germline): SGHVS, FQNEAQ. The CDR3 reads CASSLENYQPQHF. Here the CDR3 DNA reads TGTGCCAGCAGCTTAGAAAACTATCAGCCCCAGCATTTT.

This chain uses TRBV12-5 with TRBJ1-4, with D possibly being TRBD1 (6 bases). V was shortened by 5 bases and J by 8 bases, with 21 bases between the two germline ends. This CDR3 region has 16 residues. From germline, CDR1 is LGHNT and CDR2 FRNRAP. Here the CDR3 reads CASGPHLGGWGEKLFF. In DNA, the CDR3 is TGTGCTAGTGGTCCGCATTTGGGGGGCTGGGGAGAAAAACTGTTTTTT.

The gene calls are TRBV4-1 and TRBJ2-5, with TRBD1 as a possible D gene (5 bases). Trimming took 1 base from V and 5 from J, leaving 11 bases between them. The CDR3 is 14 amino acids. CDR1 MGHRA and CDR2 YSYEKL come from the germline V gene. The CDR3 bases are TGCGCCAGCAGCCAAGCCCCGGCAGGGGAGACCCAGTACTTC. Protein product: CASSQAPAGETQYF.

The DNA for the CDR3 is TGTGCCTGGAGGGGGCCGGGGCGTAATGAAAAACTGTTTTTT. It is translated as CAWRGPGRNEKLFF. The chain has TRBV30 and TRBJ1-4; D possibly corresponds to TRBD1 (5 bases). With 3 bases removed from V and 4 bases from J, the gap between germline ends came to 12 bases. CDR1 is GTSNPN and CDR2 is SVGIG in the germline V gene (reference sequence). This CDR3 is 14 amino acids long.

The V gene is TRBV4-1, the J gene TRBJ1-1; 8 nucleotides match TRBD1. The V gene end was trimmed by 4 bases and the J gene end by 8 bases; junction bases not matched to a gene: 6. Germline CDR1 is MGHRA and CDR2 is YSYEKL. The CDR3 covers 13 residues. The CDR3 loop reads CASSPGGAGEAFF. CDR3 DNA sequence: TGCGCCAGCAGCCCAGGGGGCGCGGGAGAAGCTTTCTTT.

The V gene is TRBV28, the J gene TRBJ2-1, with D possibly matching TRBD2 (6 bases). V shed 6 bases and J shed 3 bases, with 15 bases lying between them. Germline V lookup: CDR1 MDHEN, CDR2 SYDVKM. This CDR3 has 15 amino acids. The CDR3: CASSPGTFSYNEQFF. The CDR3 DNA is TGTGCCAGCAGCCCCGGGACTTTCAGCTACAATGAGCAGTTCTTC.

This chain uses TRBV7-2 with TRBJ1-1; D gene ambiguous. The length of the CDR3 is 14 residues. Germline V lookup: CDR1 SGHTA, CDR2 FQGNSA. Trimming left V 3 bases short and J 1 base short, with 9 bases between. The CDR3 region has the DNA TGTGCCAGCAGCTTGAGAGGGTCGAACACTGAAGCTTTCTTT. It yields the protein CASSLRGSNTEAFF.

The V and J genes are TRBV12-3 or TRBV12-4 and TRBJ1-5, with D unclear. V was shortened by 6 bases and J by 7 bases, with 10 bases between the two germline ends. This CDR3 is built from 12 residues. Written as DNA, the CDR3 is TGTGCCAGCAGGCGGTCGGGGCAGCCCCAGCATTTT. This sequence encodes CASRRSGQPQHF.

The V call is TRBV6-2 or TRBV6-3, the J call TRBJ2-6; D unresolved. With 2 bases removed from V and 3 bases from J, the gap between germline ends came to 5 bases. Germline loops: CDR1 MNHEY, CDR2 SVGEGT. The CDR3 consists of 14 residues. CDR3 nucleotides: TGTGCCAGCAGTTACGCGGTTGGGGCCAACGTCCTGACTTTC. This translates into CASSYAVGANVLTF.

The V and J genes are TRBV30 and TRBJ2-1; 10 bases match TRBD1. With V trimmed by 3 bases and J by 8 bases, 4 bases remained unmatched. The CDR3 has 13 amino acids. Germline CDR1 and CDR2: GTSNPN and SVGIG (reference sequence). The CDR3 DNA is TGTGCCTGGAGAAAGACAGGGGGCGATGAGCAGTTCTTC. Its protein is CAWRKTGGDEQFF.

The chain recombines TRBV9 with TRBJ2-7; D possibly uses TRBD1 or TRBD2 (5 bases each). This CDR3 spans 16 amino acids. V dropped 0 bases and J dropped 5 bases, with 18 bases sitting between them. Germline assignment: CDR1 SGDLS and CDR2 YYNGEE. The CDR3 here is CASSVGPQGFGDEQYF. The CDR3, as DNA: TGTGCCAGCAGCGTAGGACCGCAGGGCTTCGGGGACGAGCAGTACTTC.

V usage is TRBV12-3 or TRBV12-4 and J usage is TRBJ1-2; maybe TRBD1 (5 bases). Trimming removed 8 bases from V and 2 bases from J, with 9 bases in between. CDR3 length: 12 residues. CDR3 in DNA: TGTGCCAGCTACGGGGGAAACTATGGCTACACCTTC. It translates to CASYGGNYGYTF.